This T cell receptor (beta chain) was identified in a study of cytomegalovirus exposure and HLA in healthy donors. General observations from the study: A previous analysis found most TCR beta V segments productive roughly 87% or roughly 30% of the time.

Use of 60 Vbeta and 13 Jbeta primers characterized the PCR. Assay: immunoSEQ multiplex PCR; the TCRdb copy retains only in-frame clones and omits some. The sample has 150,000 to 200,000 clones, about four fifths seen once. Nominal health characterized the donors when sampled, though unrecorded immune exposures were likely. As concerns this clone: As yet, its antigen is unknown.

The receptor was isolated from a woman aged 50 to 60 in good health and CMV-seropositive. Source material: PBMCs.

In DNA form, the CDR3 reads TGTGCCAGCAGCTTGGATGTTACAGGTATCTACAATGAGCAGTTCTTC. Its translation is CASSLDVTGIYNEQFF. The V and J genes are TRBV5-4 and TRBJ2-1; D possibly corresponds to TRBD1 (5 bases). Trimming left V 0 bases short and J 3 bases short, with 13 bases between. Germline V gives CDR1 SGHNT, CDR2 YYREEE (reference sequence). This CDR3 region has 16 residues.